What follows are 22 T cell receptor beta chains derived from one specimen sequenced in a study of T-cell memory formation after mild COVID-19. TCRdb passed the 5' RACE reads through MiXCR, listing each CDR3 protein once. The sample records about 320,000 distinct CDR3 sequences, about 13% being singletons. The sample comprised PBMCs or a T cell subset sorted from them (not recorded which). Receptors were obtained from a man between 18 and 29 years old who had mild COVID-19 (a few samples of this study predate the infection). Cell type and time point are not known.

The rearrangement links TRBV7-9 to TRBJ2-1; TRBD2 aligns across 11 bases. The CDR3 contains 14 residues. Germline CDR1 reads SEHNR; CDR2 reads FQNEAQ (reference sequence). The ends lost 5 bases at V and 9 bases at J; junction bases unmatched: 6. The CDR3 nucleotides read TGTGCCAGCAGCCCCGCTCTAGCGGGGGGTGAGCAGTTCTTC. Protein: CASSPALAGGEQFF.

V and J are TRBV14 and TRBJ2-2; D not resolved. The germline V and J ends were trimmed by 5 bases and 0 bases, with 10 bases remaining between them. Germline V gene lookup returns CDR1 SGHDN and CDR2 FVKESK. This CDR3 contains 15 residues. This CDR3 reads CASSSAYPNTGELFF. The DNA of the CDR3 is TGTGCCAGCAGCTCAGCCTACCCGAACACCGGGGAGCTGTTTTTT.

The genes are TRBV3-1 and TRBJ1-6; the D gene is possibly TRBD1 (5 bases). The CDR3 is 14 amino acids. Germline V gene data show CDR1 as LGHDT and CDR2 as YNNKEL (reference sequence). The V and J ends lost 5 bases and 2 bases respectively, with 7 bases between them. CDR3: CASSTGAYNSPLHF. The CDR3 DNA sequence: TGTGCCAGCAGCACAGGCGCCTATAATTCACCCCTCCACTTT.

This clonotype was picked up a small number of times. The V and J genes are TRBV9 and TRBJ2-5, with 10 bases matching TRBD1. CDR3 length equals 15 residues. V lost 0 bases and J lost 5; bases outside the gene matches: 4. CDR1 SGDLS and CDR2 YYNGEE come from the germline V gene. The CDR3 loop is CASSVVGQGVETQYF. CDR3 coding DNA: TGTGCCAGCAGCGTAGTCGGACAGGGGGTTGAGACCCAGTACTTC.

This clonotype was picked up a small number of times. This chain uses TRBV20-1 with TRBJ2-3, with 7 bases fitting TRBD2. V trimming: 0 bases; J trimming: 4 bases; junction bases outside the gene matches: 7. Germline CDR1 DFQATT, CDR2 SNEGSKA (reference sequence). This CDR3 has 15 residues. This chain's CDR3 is CSARDPSGPADTQYF. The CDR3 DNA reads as TGCAGTGCTAGAGACCCTAGCGGCCCGGCAGATACGCAGTATTTT.

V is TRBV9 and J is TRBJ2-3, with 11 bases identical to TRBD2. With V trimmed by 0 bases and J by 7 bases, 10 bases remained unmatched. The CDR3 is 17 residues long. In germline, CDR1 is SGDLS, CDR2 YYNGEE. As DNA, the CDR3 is TGTGCCAGCAGCGTAGTCGGGACTAGCGGAGATCGGAATACGCAGTATTTT. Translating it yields CASSVVGTSGDRNTQYF.

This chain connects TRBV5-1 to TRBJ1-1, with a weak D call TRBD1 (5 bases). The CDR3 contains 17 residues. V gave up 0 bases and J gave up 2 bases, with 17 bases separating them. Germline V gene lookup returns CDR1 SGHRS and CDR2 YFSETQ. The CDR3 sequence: CASSLAVQGGANTEAFF. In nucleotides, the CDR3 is TGCGCCAGCAGCTTGGCGGTTCAGGGTGGTGCCAACACTGAAGCTTTCTTT.

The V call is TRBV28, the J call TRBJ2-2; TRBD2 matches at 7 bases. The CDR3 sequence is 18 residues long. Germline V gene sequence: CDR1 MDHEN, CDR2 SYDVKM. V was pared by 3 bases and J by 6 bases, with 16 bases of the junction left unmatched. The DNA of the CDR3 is TGTGCCAGCAGTTTCCCTAATCCTTTCGGGACTAAGCCCGGGGAGCTGTTTTTT. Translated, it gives CASSFPNPFGTKPGELFF.

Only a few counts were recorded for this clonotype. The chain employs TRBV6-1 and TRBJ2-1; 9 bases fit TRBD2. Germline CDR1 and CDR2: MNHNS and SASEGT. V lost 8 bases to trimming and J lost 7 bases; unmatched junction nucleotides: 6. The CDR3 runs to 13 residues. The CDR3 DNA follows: TGTGCCAGCCAGATTAGCGGGGGAAATGAGCAGTTCTTC. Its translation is CASQISGGNEQFF.

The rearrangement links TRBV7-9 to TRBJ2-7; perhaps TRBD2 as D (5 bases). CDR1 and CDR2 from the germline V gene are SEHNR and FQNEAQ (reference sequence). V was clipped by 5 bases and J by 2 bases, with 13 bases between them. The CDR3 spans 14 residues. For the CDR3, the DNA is TGTGCCAGCAGCCCCCCCGGGAACGCCTACGAGCAGTACGTC. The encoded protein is CASSPPGNAYEQYV.

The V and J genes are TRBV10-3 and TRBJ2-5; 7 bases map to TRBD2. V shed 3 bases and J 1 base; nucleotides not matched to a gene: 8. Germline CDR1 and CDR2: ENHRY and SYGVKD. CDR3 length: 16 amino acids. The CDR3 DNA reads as TGTGCCATCAGTGATCTCCGGGACTACGTCCAAGAGACCCAGTACTTC. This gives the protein CAISDLRDYVQETQYF.

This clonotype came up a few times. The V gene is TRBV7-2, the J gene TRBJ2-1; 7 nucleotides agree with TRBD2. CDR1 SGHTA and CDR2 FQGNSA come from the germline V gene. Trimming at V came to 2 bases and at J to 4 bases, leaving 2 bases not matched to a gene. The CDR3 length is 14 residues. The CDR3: CASSLRAGYNEQFF. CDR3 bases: TGTGCCAGCAGCTTACGAGCGGGGTACAATGAGCAGTTCTTC.

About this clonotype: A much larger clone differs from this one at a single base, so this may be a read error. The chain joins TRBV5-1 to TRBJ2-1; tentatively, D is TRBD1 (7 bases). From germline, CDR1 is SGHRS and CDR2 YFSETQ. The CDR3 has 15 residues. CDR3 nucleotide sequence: TGCGTCAGCAGCTTGGAGGGGACAGCCTACAATGAGCAGTTCTTC. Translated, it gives CVSSLEGTAYNEQFF.

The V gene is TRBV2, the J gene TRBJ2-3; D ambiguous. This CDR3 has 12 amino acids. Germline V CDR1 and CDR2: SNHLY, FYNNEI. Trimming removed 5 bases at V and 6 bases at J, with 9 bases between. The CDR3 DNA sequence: TGTGCCAGCAGTCTTTCTCAGGATACGCAGTATTTT. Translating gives CASSLSQDTQYF.

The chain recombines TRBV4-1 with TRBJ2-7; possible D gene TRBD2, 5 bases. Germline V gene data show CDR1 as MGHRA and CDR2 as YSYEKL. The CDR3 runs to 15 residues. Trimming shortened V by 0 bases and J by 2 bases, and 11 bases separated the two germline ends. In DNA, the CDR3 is TGCGCCAGCAGCCAAGAAGGAGGCAGAACCTACGAGCAGTACTTC. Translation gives CASSQEGGRTYEQYF.

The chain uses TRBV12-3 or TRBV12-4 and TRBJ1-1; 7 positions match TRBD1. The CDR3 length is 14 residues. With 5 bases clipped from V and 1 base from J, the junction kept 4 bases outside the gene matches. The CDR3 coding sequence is TGTGCCAGCAGTACGGGACAGCGGAACACTGAAGCTTTCTTT. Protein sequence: CASSTGQRNTEAFF.

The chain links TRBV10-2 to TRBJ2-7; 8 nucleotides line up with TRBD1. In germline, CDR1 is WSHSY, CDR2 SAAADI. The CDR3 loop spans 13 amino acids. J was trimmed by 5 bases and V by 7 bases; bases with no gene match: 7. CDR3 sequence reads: CASKIAGGDEQYV. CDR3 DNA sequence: TGCGCCAGCAAGATCGCAGGGGGCGACGAGCAGTACGTC.

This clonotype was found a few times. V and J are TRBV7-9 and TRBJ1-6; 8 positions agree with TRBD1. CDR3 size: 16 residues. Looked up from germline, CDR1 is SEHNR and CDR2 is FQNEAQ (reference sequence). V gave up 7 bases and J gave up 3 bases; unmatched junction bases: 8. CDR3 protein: CASTITGGDYNSPLHF. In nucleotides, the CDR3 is TGTGCCAGCACCATCACAGGGGGTGACTATAATTCACCCCTCCACTTT.

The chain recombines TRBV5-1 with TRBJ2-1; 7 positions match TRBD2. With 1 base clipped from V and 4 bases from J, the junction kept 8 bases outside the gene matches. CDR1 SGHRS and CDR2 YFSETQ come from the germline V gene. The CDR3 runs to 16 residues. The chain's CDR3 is CASSLSTGGSYNEQFF. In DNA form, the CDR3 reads TGCGCCAGCAGCTTGTCAACCGGGGGGTCTTACAATGAGCAGTTCTTC. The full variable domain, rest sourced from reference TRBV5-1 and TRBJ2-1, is KAGVTQTPRYLIKTRGQQVTLSCSPISGHRSVSWYQQTPGQGLQFLFEYFSETQRNKGNFPGRFSGRQFSNSRSEMNVSTLELGDSALYLCASSLSTGGSYNEQFFGPGTRLTVL.

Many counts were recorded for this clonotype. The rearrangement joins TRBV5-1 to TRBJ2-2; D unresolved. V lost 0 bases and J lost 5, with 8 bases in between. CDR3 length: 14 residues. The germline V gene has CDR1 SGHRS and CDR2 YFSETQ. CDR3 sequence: CASSLVWVTGELFF. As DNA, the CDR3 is TGCGCCAGCAGCTTGGTGTGGGTGACCGGGGAGCTGTTTTTT.

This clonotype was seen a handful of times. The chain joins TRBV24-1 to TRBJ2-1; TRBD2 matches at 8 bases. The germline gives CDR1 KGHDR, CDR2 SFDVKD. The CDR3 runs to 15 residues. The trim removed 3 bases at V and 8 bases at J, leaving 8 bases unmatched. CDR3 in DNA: TGTGCCACCAGTGATACCGCGGGGGGCGGCGATGAGCAGTTCTTC. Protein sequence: CATSDTAGGGDEQFF.

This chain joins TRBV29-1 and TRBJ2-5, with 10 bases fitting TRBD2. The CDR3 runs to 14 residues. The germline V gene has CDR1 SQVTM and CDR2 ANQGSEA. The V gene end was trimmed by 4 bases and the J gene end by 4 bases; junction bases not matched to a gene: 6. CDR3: CSVAVLAGRETQYF. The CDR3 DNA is TGCAGCGTTGCTGTACTAGCGGGGCGAGAGACCCAGTACTTC.